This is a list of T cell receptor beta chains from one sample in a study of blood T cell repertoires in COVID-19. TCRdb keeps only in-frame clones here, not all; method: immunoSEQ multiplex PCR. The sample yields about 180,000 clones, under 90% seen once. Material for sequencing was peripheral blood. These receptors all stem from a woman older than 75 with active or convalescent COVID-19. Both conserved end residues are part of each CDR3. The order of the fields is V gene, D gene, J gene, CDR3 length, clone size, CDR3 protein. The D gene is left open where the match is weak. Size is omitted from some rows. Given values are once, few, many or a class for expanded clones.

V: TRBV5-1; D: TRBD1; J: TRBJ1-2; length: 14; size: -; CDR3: CASSSPGTARGYTF
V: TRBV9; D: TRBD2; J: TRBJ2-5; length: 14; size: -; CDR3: CASSLGTRIETQYF
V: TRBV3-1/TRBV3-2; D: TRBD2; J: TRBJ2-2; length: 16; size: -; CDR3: CASSQGPSGLTGELFF
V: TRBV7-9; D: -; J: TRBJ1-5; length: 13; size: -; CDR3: CASSLGGGRPQHF
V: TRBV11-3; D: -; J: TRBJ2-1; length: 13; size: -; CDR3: CASSSLSDNEQFF
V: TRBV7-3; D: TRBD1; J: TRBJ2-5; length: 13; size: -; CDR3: CASSSGQKETQYF
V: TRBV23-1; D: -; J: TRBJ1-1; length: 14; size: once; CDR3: CASSRQGPSLEAFF
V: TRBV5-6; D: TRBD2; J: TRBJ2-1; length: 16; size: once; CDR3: CASSLEGLASRGEQFF
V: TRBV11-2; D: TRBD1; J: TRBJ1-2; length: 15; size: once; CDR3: CASSALQGRNNGYTF
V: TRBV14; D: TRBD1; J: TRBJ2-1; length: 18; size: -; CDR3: CASSHLTLDRGRYNEQFF
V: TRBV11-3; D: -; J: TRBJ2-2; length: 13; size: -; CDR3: CASAVEGTGELFF
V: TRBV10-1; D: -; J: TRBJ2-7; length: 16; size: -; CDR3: CASSESIILGSSVQYF
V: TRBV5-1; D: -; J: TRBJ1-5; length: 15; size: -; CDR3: CASSLGGGPNQPQHF
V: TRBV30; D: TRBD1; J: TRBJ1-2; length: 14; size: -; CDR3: CAWSVGQGATGYTF
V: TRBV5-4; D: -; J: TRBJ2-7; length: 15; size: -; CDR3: CASSLAGPRGLEQYF
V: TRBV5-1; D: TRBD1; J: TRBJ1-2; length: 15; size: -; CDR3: CASSQQGAQAYGYTF
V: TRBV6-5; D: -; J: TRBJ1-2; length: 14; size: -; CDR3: CASRPAGSNYGYTF
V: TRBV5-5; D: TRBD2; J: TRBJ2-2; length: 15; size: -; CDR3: CASSLETSYTGELFF
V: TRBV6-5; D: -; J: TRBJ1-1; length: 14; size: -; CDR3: CASSYSALNTEAFF
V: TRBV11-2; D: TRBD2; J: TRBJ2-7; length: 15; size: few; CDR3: CASRGLAGVGYEQYF
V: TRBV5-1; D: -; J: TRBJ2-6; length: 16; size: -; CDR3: CASSLGAGTGANVLTF
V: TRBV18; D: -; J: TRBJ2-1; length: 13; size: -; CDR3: CASSSGLQVEQFF
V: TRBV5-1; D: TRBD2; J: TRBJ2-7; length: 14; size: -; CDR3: CATRTSPSSYEQYF
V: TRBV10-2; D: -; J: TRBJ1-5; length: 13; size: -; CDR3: CASSVVGGQPQHF
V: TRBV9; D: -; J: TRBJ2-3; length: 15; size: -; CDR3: CASSAGTWGADTQYF
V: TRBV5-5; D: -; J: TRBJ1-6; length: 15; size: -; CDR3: CASSLGTVAWGPLHF
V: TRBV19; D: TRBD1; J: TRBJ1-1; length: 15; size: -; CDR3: CASSMTGTGSTEAFF
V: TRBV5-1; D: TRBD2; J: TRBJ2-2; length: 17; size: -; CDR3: CASSLLTSGRGAGELFF
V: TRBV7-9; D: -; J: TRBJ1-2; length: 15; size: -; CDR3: CASSLAAANNYGYTF
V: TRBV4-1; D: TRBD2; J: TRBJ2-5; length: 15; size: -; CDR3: CASSQEGGDSLTQYF
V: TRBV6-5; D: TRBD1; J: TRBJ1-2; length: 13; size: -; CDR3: CASNFGQGYGYTF
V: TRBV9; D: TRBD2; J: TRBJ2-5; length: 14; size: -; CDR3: CASSVDGRQETQYF
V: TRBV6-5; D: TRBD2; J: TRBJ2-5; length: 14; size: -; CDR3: CASSSGAGRKTQYF
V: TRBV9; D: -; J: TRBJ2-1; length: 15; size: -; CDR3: CASSPLTVSYNEQFF
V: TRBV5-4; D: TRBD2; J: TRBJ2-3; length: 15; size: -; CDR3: CASSLESGITDTQYF
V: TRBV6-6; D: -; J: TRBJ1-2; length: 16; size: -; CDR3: CASSYSFSQQGTGYTF
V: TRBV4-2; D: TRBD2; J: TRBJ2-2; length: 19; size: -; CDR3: CASSPRLAGVVKGTGELFF
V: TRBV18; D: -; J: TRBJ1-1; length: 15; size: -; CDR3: CASSLRTEIETEAFF
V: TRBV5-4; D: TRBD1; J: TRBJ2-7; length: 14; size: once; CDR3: CASSSLGQTYEQYF
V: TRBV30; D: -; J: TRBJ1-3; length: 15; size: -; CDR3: CAWTPLGEPGNTIYF
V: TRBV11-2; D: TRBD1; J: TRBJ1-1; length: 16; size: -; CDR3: CASSLVTGQGGTEAFF
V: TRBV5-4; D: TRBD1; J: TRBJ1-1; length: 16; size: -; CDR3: CASSLSSQGDTTEAFF
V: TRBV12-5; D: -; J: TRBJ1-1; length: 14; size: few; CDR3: CASALGGMNTEAFF
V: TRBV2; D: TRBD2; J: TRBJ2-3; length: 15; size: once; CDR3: CASSEMVSGSDTQYF
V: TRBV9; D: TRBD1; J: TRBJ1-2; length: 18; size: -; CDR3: CASSADFGQGRANYGYTF
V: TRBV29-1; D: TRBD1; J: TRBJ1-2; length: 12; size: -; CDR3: CSERTGGGGYTF
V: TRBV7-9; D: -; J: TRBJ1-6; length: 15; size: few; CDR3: CASSLVLPGNSPLHF
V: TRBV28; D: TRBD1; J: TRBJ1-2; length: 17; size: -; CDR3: CASAMQGVLPPNYGYTF
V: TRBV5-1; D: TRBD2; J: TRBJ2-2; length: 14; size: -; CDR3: CASSPGLEGGELFF
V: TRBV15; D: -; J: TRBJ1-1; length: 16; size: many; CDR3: CATSRDPLSGNTEAFF
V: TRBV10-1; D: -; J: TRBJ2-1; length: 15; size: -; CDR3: CASSGASDGYNEQFF